This T cell receptor beta chain originates from a study of T cell responses to AZD1222 COVID-19 vaccine. This table comes from immunoSEQ multiplex PCR, and its TCRdb copy is limited to in-frame clones, with some not included. This table holds some 150,000 clones, roughly 90% found once. This specimen was peripheral blood, taken on day 0 of AZD1222 vaccination. The sequence was collected from an adult in good health.

The CDR3, as DNA: TGTGCCAGTAGCCCTGGGGAGCTGTTTTTT. This translates into CASSPGELFF. This sequence joins TRBV19 and TRBJ2-2; D uncertain. The CDR3 length is 10 residues. Trimming took 6 bases from V and 8 from J, leaving 4 bases between them. Germline-derived CDR1 and CDR2 are LNHDA and SQIVND (reference sequence).